One and the same sample provided the 11 T cell receptor beta chains below, sequenced in a study of control samples from healthy donors and cancer patients. TCRdb's copy holds only in-frame clones and misses some; the assay was immunoSEQ multiplex PCR. This sample has fewer than 200,000 clones, with 85% to 95% found just once. The sequenced sample consisted of blood. These receptors were collected from a man between 18 and 35 years old in good health.

The CDR3 nucleotides read TGTGCCAGCAGCTTAGCCCTCCCCTACGAGCAGTACTTC. As protein: CASSLALPYEQYF. The chain joins TRBV7-2 to TRBJ2-7; the D is unclear. This CDR3 has 13 amino acids. Deletions cut 0 bases from V and 2 bases from J, with 5 bases between. CDR1 SGHTA and CDR2 FQGNSA come from the germline V gene.

This clone has just one count. The chain employs TRBV9 and TRBJ2-1; D uncertain. The V gene lost 1 base and the J gene lost 2 bases, with 10 bases spanning the gap. CDR3 size: 15 residues. Germline V CDR1 and CDR2: SGDLS, YYNGEE. The CDR3 coding sequence is TGTGCCAGCAGCGTACGACTTGCCCCCTACAATGAGCAGTTCTTC. Translated: CASSVRLAPYNEQFF.

The chain recombines TRBV24-1 with TRBJ2-1; 7 bases are shared with TRBD1. CDR1 and CDR2 (germline): KGHDR, SFDVKD. There are 17 residues in the CDR3. The V segment lost 4 bases and the J segment 0 bases; nucleotides outside the gene matches: 8. The CDR3: CATSDSTGTGSYNEQFF. As DNA, the CDR3 is TGTGCCACCAGTGACTCGACAGGGACCGGCTCCTACAATGAGCAGTTCTTC.

The rearrangement joins TRBV2 to TRBJ2-7; D is undetermined. The CDR3 is 12 amino acids. The V gene's germline CDR1 is SNHLY and CDR2 FYNNEI. Trimming pared 4 bases from V and 1 base from J, leaving 5 bases between. The CDR3 loop reads CASSGESYEQYF. CDR3 nucleotide sequence: TGTGCCAGCAGTGGGGAATCCTACGAGCAGTACTTC.

This chain links TRBV24-1 with TRBJ2-7; the D gene is possibly TRBD1 (6 bases). Germline CDR1 KGHDR, CDR2 SFDVKD. The CDR3 sequence is 13 residues long. V lost 4 bases to trimming and J lost 6 bases, with 12 bases between them. CDR3 bases: TGTGCCACCAGTGAATCCACAGGGCGCGAGCAGTACTTC. This codes for CATSESTGREQYF.

J is TRBJ2-3 and V is TRBV5-6; 10 bases fit TRBD2. This CDR3 comprises 15 residues. CDR1 and CDR2 from the germline V gene are SGHDT and YYEEEE. The V and J ends lost 3 bases and 1 base, in that order; junction bases with no gene match: 2. The chain's CDR3 is CASSSLAGRTDTQYF. CDR3 coding DNA: TGTGCCAGCAGCTCACTAGCGGGGCGCACAGATACGCAGTATTTT. Drawing the rest from reference TRBV5-6 and TRBJ2-3, the complete variable domain is DAGVTQSPTHLIKTRGQQVTLRCSPKSGHDTVSWYQQALGQGPQFIFQYYEEEERQRGNFPDRFSGHQFPNYSSELNVNALLLGDSALYLCASSSLAGRTDTQYFGPGTRLTVL.

CDR3 nucleotides: TGTGCCAGCAGTCCTGACAGGGTGGGCGAAAAACTGTTTTTT. Translating gives CASSPDRVGEKLFF. The V gene is TRBV6-5, the J gene TRBJ1-4, with 7 bases identical to TRBD1. The V gene end was trimmed by 5 bases and the J gene end by 8 bases; junction bases not matched to a gene: 8. CDR3 length equals 14 residues. CDR1 and CDR2 (germline): MNHEY, SVGAGI.

The chain employs TRBV21-1 and TRBJ2-2; TRBD1, the D gene given by the table, was not confirmed from the DNA. TRBV21-1 is given as a pseudogene. This CDR3 is 14 amino acids long. The CDR3 sequence: CASSDRGCTGELFF. DNA for the CDR3: TGTGCCAGCAGCGACAGGGGGTGCACCGGGGAGCTGTTTTTT.

The J gene is TRBJ1-2, the V gene TRBV5-5; TRBD1 might be the D (6 bases). Germline V lookup: CDR1 SGHKS, CDR2 YYEKEE (reference sequence). The CDR3 runs to 15 residues. Trimming removed 2 bases at V and 4 bases at J, with 15 bases between. The CDR3 here is CASSLWDIASYGYTF. The DNA of the CDR3 is TGTGCCAGCAGCTTATGGGACATAGCCTCCTATGGCTACACCTTC.

Only one count was recorded for this clone. The genes are TRBV6-1 and TRBJ2-3; D is possibly TRBD2 (5 bases). V lost 3 bases and J 4 bases, leaving 23 bases between the germline ends. Germline CDR1 MNHNS, CDR2 SASEGT. There are 18 residues in the CDR3. CDR3 nucleotide sequence: TGTGCCAGCAGTGAGATTCAAGGGCGGGCAGGTTGCTCAGATACGCAGTATTTT. Residues: CASSEIQGRAGCSDTQYF.

J is TRBJ1-2 and V is TRBV5-1, with TRBD1 as a possible D gene (6 bases). Trimming removed 1 base at V and 3 bases at J, with 16 bases between. The CDR3 runs to 16 residues. The germline gives CDR1 SGHRS, CDR2 YFSETQ. CDR3 in DNA: TGCGCCAGCAGCTTGACTAACAGGGCGCGGGACTATGGCTACACCTTC. Its protein product is CASSLTNRARDYGYTF.